This T cell receptor (beta chain) was documented in a study of OX40 agonist ivuxolimab in advanced cancers. TCRdb's copy holds only in-frame clones and misses some; the assay was immunoSEQ multiplex PCR. The sample lists over 85,000 clones, about 91% occurring once. Per germline, CDR1 SEHNR and CDR2 FQNEAQ (reference sequence). The ends were cut back, 5 bases at V and 6 bases at J, with 11 bases in the middle. There are 12 residues in the CDR3. The chain uses TRBV7-9 and TRBJ2-7; no clear D. The source of this sequence is an adult with an advanced solid tumor such as melanoma, head and neck, liver or kidney cancer. The sample in question was CD4+ or CD8+ T cells sorted from blood, obtained in a trial of the OX40 agonist ivuxolimab. The CDR3 reads CASSDTGGEQYF. The CDR3 DNA follows: TGTGCCAGCAGCGACACCGGCGGCGAGCAGTACTTC.